The sample holds one count of the clone carrying this TCR beta chain. The antigen is undetermined. This record comes from a study of cytomegalovirus exposure and HLA in healthy donors. Profiling relied on immunoSEQ multiplex PCR, and the TCRdb table lists in-frame clones only, not all of them. Of approximately 58,000 clones in the sample, around 94% were seen once. General observations from the study: That first-cohort TCR clusters tended to co-occur in the 120 or so validation repertoires was found in a later analysis. The authors confirmed in vitro that a few CMV-associated chains were specific for CMV antigens.

The V end was cut by 1 base, the J end by 4 bases, with 12 bases between. The CDR3 loop spans 15 amino acids. CDR1 SGDLS and CDR2 YYNGEE come from the germline V gene. The sequencing input was PBMCs. This clonotype originated in a man in his late teens or twenties in good health and CMV-seronegative. The rearrangement uses TRBV9 and TRBJ2-1; weak D call: TRBD1 (5 bases). CDR3 sequence reads: CASSVSPRGYNEQFF. The CDR3 region has the DNA TGTGCCAGCAGCGTAAGCCCTAGGGGTTACAATGAGCAGTTCTTC.